The 29 T cell receptor beta chains in this list originate from one sample, sequenced in a study of T-cell memory formation after mild COVID-19. One entry per CDR3 protein, called by TCRdb with MiXCR from the 5' RACE reads. The sample consists of about 400,000 distinct CDR3 sequences, approximately 15% of them appearing once. Sequencing was performed on PBMCs or a T cell subset sorted from them (not recorded which). All receptors come from a man younger than 30 who had mild COVID-19 (a few samples of this study predate the infection). Cell type and time point are not known.

This chain uses TRBV4-1 with TRBJ1-5, with D unresolved. The germline gives CDR1 MGHRA, CDR2 YSYEKL. The CDR3 totals 13 residues. Trimming removed 4 bases from V and 5 bases from J, with 9 bases in between. CDR3 sequence (DNA): TGCGCCAGCAGCCCAACTGGGTATCAGCCCCAGCATTTT. Translating gives CASSPTGYQPQHF.

The rearrangement uses TRBV10-2 and TRBJ1-2, with D unclear. Trimming left V 0 bases short and J 8 bases short, with 10 bases between. Germline V gene data show CDR1 as WSHSY and CDR2 as SAAADI. The CDR3 runs 13 residues. CDR3 nucleotides: TGCGCCAGCAGTGAGTCTCGGCCGCGCGGCTACACCTTC. Protein sequence: CASSESRPRGYTF.

The chain is built from TRBV7-3 and TRBJ2-1, with D unclear. V lost 5 bases, J lost 7 bases, and 12 bases lay in between. Germline V gene sequence: CDR1 SGHTA, CDR2 FQGTGA. The CDR3 consists of 13 residues. This CDR3 reads CASSPYLWNEQFF. The CDR3 DNA sequence: TGTGCCAGCAGCCCGTACCTCTGGAATGAGCAGTTCTTC.

The rearrangement links TRBV29-1 to TRBJ2-7; possibly TRBD1 for D (6 bases). This CDR3 contains 13 residues. Deletions cut 6 bases from V and 1 base from J, with 13 bases between. Germline V lookup: CDR1 SQVTM, CDR2 ANQGSEA. The CDR3 DNA reads TGCAGCGTAGCCTGGGGGCTTTCCTACGAGCAGTACTTC. Protein: CSVAWGLSYEQYF.

This clonotype was seen a few times. The V gene is TRBV28, the J gene TRBJ2-1; weak D call: TRBD2 (7 bases). Germline loops: CDR1 MDHEN, CDR2 SYDVKM. V shed 6 bases and J shed 7 bases, with 16 bases lying between them. This CDR3 spans 14 amino acids. Written as DNA, the CDR3 is TGTGCCAGCAGCCTATACGGGGGGCTGAATGAGCAGTTCTTC. It translates to CASSLYGGLNEQFF.

This clonotype was seen more than once but under ten times. The rearrangement uses TRBV18 and TRBJ1-6; 9 nucleotides agree with TRBD1. Per the germline V gene, CDR1 is KGHSH and CDR2 is LQKENI. The CDR3 has 15 amino acids. The junction had 5 bases not matched to a gene; V was cut back by 3 bases and J by 8 bases. The CDR3 sequence is CASSPIRTGDSPLHF. The CDR3 DNA is TGTGCCAGCTCACCCATTCGGACAGGGGATTCACCCCTCCACTTT.

This clonotype came up a few times. The genes are TRBV25-1 and TRBJ2-3; D remains unclear. Trimming shortened V by 4 bases and J by 0 bases, and 8 bases separated the two germline ends. The CDR3 contains 14 residues. CDR1 and CDR2 from the germline V gene are MGHDK and SYGVNS. CDR3 coding DNA: TGTGCCAGCAGTGGCCGACTGAGCACAGATACGCAGTATTTT. Residues: CASSGRLSTDTQYF.

V gene TRBV10-1 combines with J gene TRBJ2-3, with D perhaps TRBD1 or TRBD2 (5 bases each). The germline V gene has CDR1 WNHNN and CDR2 SYGVQD (reference sequence). V dropped 0 bases and J dropped 2 bases, with 15 bases sitting between them. The CDR3 contains 17 residues. The CDR3 sequence: CASSESRGTALTDTQYF. CDR3 bases: TGCGCCAGCAGTGAGTCGAGGGGAACGGCACTCACAGATACGCAGTATTTT.

This clonotype showed up just a few times. The rearrangement joins TRBV7-2 to TRBJ2-3, with a tentative D call TRBD2 (6 bases). Germline assignment: CDR1 SGHTA and CDR2 FQGNSA. The germline V and J ends were trimmed by 5 bases and 0 bases, with 12 bases remaining between them. The CDR3 length is 15 residues. The CDR3 protein is CASSPHGTSTDTQYF. The CDR3 DNA sequence: TGTGCCAGCAGCCCGCACGGGACTAGCACAGATACGCAGTATTTT.

There are a few counts of this clonotype. The chain has TRBV20-1 and TRBJ2-7; TRBD1 matches at 7 bases. CDR1 is DFQATT, CDR2 SNEGSKA, per germline (reference sequence). This CDR3 region has 14 residues. V lost 6 bases to trimming and J lost 4 bases; unmatched junction nucleotides: 12. CDR3 loop: CSAKAPGTDYEQYF. The CDR3 region has the DNA TGCAGTGCAAAAGCCCCCGGGACAGATTACGAGCAGTACTTC.

The J gene is TRBJ2-7, the V gene TRBV20-1, with 10 bases identical to TRBD1. Germline assignment: CDR1 DFQATT and CDR2 SNEGSKA (reference sequence). The CDR3 sequence is 12 residues long. V lost 3 bases, J lost 4 bases, and 0 bases stayed unmatched. The CDR3 is CSARDRGYEQYV. The CDR3 nucleotides read TGCAGTGCTAGGGACAGGGGGTACGAGCAGTACGTC.

The sample holds a few counts of this clonotype. The V and J genes are TRBV5-1 and TRBJ1-1, with TRBD1 matching 7 bases. From germline, CDR1 is SGHRS and CDR2 YFSETQ. CDR3 size: 15 residues. V was pared by 6 bases and J by 1 base, with 9 bases of the junction left unmatched. CDR3 region: CASTWKGTENTEAFF. CDR3 in DNA: TGCGCCAGCACCTGGAAAGGGACAGAGAACACTGAAGCTTTCTTT.

This clonotype was counted ten times or more. The chain couples TRBV23-1 to TRBJ2-7; D may be TRBD2 (6 bases). TRBV23-1 carries the ORF label, with uncertain function. The CDR3 has 14 amino acids. V was trimmed by 4 bases and J by 0 bases, leaving 10 bases between them. The CDR3 DNA follows: TGCGCCAGCAGTCCCAGGGACTCCTCCTACGAGCAGTACGTC. Amino acid sequence: CASSPRDSSYEQYV.

The V call is TRBV19, the J call TRBJ2-2; D is ambiguous. CDR1 is LNHDA, CDR2 SQIVND, per germline (reference sequence). Between the trimmed V and J ends, which lost 7 bases and 2 bases, there was a span of 11 bases. The length of the CDR3 is 14 residues. CDR3 sequence: CASMRDQNTGELFF. CDR3 in DNA: TGTGCCAGTATGAGAGACCAAAACACCGGGGAGCTGTTTTTT. Drawing the rest from reference TRBV19 and TRBJ2-2, the complete variable domain is DGGITQSPKYLFRKEGQNVTLSCEQNLNHDAMYWYRQDPGQGLRLIYYSQIVNDFQKGDIAEGYSVSREKKESFPLTVTSAQKNPTAFYLCASMRDQNTGELFFGEGSRLTVL.

This chain connects TRBV20-1 to TRBJ2-1; 8 nucleotides align to TRBD2. V gave up 0 bases and J gave up 6 bases; unmatched junction bases: 7. The CDR3 runs 15 residues. Per the germline V gene, CDR1 is DFQATT and CDR2 is SNEGSKA (reference sequence). The CDR3 sequence: CSARDGTSGSNEQFF. The CDR3 DNA sequence: TGCAGTGCTAGAGATGGAACTAGCGGCTCCAATGAGCAGTTCTTC.

The CDR3 DNA reads TGTGCCAGCAGCTTAATCCCTCAGAACACCGGGGAGCTGTTTTTT. This sequence encodes CASSLIPQNTGELFF. The chain is built from TRBV7-2 and TRBJ2-2, with unresolved D. The CDR3 runs 15 residues. Per the germline V gene, CDR1 is SGHTA and CDR2 is FQGNSA. V lost 2 bases to trimming and J lost 1 base, with 8 bases between them.

The chain couples TRBV7-8 to TRBJ1-6; weak D call: TRBD1 (6 bases). The V and J ends lost 2 bases and 3 bases respectively, with 17 bases between them. The CDR3 is made up of 18 amino acids. Germline CDR1 and CDR2: SGHVS and FQNEAQ. This CDR3 is CASSLLRTRGVYNSPLHF. Here the CDR3 DNA reads TGTGCCAGCAGCTTATTACGTACCAGGGGAGTCTATAATTCACCCCTCCACTTT.

This clonotype was observed at least ten times. The V and J genes are TRBV4-2 and TRBJ2-7; tentative D call: TRBD2 (6 bases). Trimming stripped 4 bases from V and 3 bases from J, with 13 bases between. CDR1 is LGHNA and CDR2 is YNFKEQ in the germline V gene. The CDR3 extends over 14 amino acids. In DNA, the CDR3 is TGTGCCAGCAGCCCACTCGGCGGGGACTACGAGCAGTACTTC. This sequence encodes CASSPLGGDYEQYF.

This clonotype was counted between two and nine times. The chain joins TRBV28 to TRBJ1-6; TRBD1 matches 7 bases. The germline CDR1 and CDR2 sequences are MDHEN and SYDVKM. Trimming cost V 4 bases and J 0 bases; bases outside gene matches: 6. The CDR3 sequence is 17 residues long. CDR3 region: CASSSLDRNSYNSPLHF. The CDR3 DNA reads TGTGCCAGCAGTTCATTGGACAGGAACTCCTATAATTCACCCCTCCACTTT.

This clonotype was found a few times. The chain joins TRBV4-1 to TRBJ1-6; tentatively, D is TRBD1 (5 bases). The CDR3 totals 15 residues. CDR1 is MGHRA, CDR2 YSYEKL, per germline. Trimming removed 0 bases at V and 9 bases at J, with 12 bases between. CDR3 loop: CASSQDPAGSSPLHF. As DNA, the CDR3 is TGCGCCAGCAGCCAAGATCCGGCAGGGAGTTCACCCCTCCACTTT.

J is TRBJ2-3 and V is TRBV7-8; D not resolved. V dropped 1 base and J dropped 3 bases, with 8 bases sitting between them. The CDR3 has 14 residues. CDR1 SGHVS and CDR2 FQNEAQ come from the germline V gene. This chain's CDR3 is CASSLDPFTDTQYF. The CDR3 DNA follows: TGTGCCAGCAGCTTAGATCCGTTTACAGATACGCAGTATTTT.

The chain uses TRBV20-1 and TRBJ2-7, with 9 nucleotides matching TRBD1. The germline V gene has CDR1 DFQATT and CDR2 SNEGSKA (reference sequence). V shed 1 base and J 5 bases; nucleotides not matched to a gene: 3. The CDR3 runs to 13 residues. This CDR3 is CSARGGQGHEQYV. The CDR3 nucleotides are TGCAGTGCTAGAGGGGGACAGGGCCACGAGCAGTACGTC.

This clonotype has a handful of counts. The chain has TRBV18 and TRBJ2-3, with a weak D call TRBD1 (5 bases). Germline CDR1 KGHSH, CDR2 LQKENI. V was clipped by 0 bases and J by 6 bases, with 10 bases between them. There are 14 residues in the CDR3. The CDR3 loop is CASSPPGAVDTQYF. The DNA of the CDR3 is TGTGCCAGCTCACCACCAGGGGCGGTGGATACGCAGTATTTT.

This clonotype was seen a handful of times. This chain links TRBV5-1 with TRBJ2-5, with 7 bases matching TRBD2. The length of the CDR3 is 15 residues. V shed 0 bases and J 4 bases; nucleotides not matched to a gene: 6. Germline CDR1 reads SGHRS; CDR2 reads YFSETQ. CDR3 nucleotide sequence: TGCGCCAGCAGCTTGGAAGCGGGGACTCGAGAGACCCAGTACTTC. Protein: CASSLEAGTRETQYF.

The rearrangement joins TRBV20-1 to TRBJ2-2; a weak D match, TRBD2 (5 bases). V dropped 3 bases and J dropped 6 bases, with 11 bases sitting between them. This CDR3 comprises 13 residues. Germline V gene data show CDR1 as DFQATT and CDR2 as SNEGSKA (reference sequence). The CDR3 bases are TGCAGTGCTAGCCGGAGGAGGTCCGGGGAGCTGTTTTTT. The encoded protein is CSASRRRSGELFF.

This clonotype was counted between two and nine times. This chain links TRBV7-6 with TRBJ2-7; D is undetermined. V was trimmed by 0 bases and J by 6 bases, leaving 9 bases between them. CDR3 size: 13 residues. Germline V lookup: CDR1 SGHVS, CDR2 FNYEAQ. The DNA for the CDR3 is TGTGCCAGCAGCTTAGCGCTTAGTAGCGAGCAGTACGTC. Translating gives CASSLALSSEQYV.

This clonotype was seen more than once but under ten times. The chain carries TRBV27 and TRBJ2-2; D gene uncertain. Trimming stripped 3 bases from V and 7 bases from J, with 12 bases between. Germline V gene data show CDR1 as MNHEY and CDR2 as SMNVEV (reference sequence). This CDR3 has 14 residues. The CDR3 loop reads CASSFSGRFGELFF. The CDR3 DNA follows: TGTGCCAGCAGTTTTTCTGGCCGGTTCGGGGAGCTGTTTTTT.

This clonotype was counted ten times or more. The chain couples TRBV12-3 or TRBV12-4 to TRBJ1-5; the D is unclear. Deletions cut 4 bases from V and 3 bases from J, with 1 base between. This CDR3 comprises 11 residues. In DNA form, the CDR3 reads TGTGCCAGCAGTTACAATCAGCCCCAGCATTTT. This translates into CASSYNQPQHF.

The CDR3 sequence: CASSSTTADTQYF. The CDR3 nucleotides are TGTGCCAGCAGTTCAACCACGGCAGATACGCAGTATTTT. The chain joins TRBV6-2 or TRBV6-3 to TRBJ2-3; the D is unclear. The CDR3 extends over 13 amino acids. V was cut by 4 bases and J by 4 bases, with 9 bases left in between. From germline, CDR1 is MNHEY and CDR2 SVGEGT.